The clone carrying this T cell receptor (beta chain) came up a few times. The data belong to a study of shared clonotypes between healthy human individuals. Genomic DNA of each subset was evenly split across several immunoSEQ plates. Sorted-subset replicate PCR reactions contained roughly 200 ng DNA, corresponding to tens of thousands of T cell genomes. Generated by immunoSEQ multiplex PCR, the TCRdb table keeps only in-frame clones and is missing some. Among approximately 2.5 million clones listed, roughly 93% were seen once. CDR3 length equals 13 residues. This chain joins TRBV12-2 and TRBJ1-1. TRBV12-2 is a listed pseudogene. The TCR sequence derives from a man aged 18 to 29 in good health. Some clones in this sample may be carry-over from other donors' samples. Sequencing was done on a sample of naive CD4+ T cells from PBMCs. Documented subset: CD45RA+ positively selected. The DNA of the CDR3 is TGTGCAAGTCGCTCCACTATGAACACTGAAGCTTTCTTT. Translating it yields CASRSTMNTEAFF.